This TCR beta chain was sequenced during a study of neurological immune-mediated disorders (dated by TCRdb to the late 2010s). General notes on the study: Of the approximately 34 multiple sclerosis patients, around 31 had relapsing-remitting MS and 3 had secondary progressive MS. The cohort comprised about 70 subjects: 15 or so HAM/TSP patients, approximately 34 multiple sclerosis patients and about 20 healthy controls. Peripheral blood TCR-beta repertoires from HTLV-I-associated myelopathy (HAM/TSP) patients, multiple sclerosis patients and healthy controls were compared by UMI-based sequencing. The approximately 100 TCR-beta libraries included longitudinal samples, technical triplicates and paired sorted CD4+ and CD8+ T-cell subsets alongside PBMC samples.

This clonotype was detected ten times or more. No antigen is known for it. There are no base qualities to consult, and no much larger clone falls within one base. For the unsorted PBMC libraries, 2 million PBMCs were stored in RNAlater at -80 degrees C until RNA extraction and were used to generate the libraries. Multiple sclerosis patients were enrolled in a US clinical protocol evaluating disease progression by magnetic resonance imaging. PBMCs were separated from peripheral blood using Ficoll-Hypaque density gradient centrifugation and then cryopreserved in liquid nitrogen. CDR1 and CDR2, looked up from the germline V gene, are SGHNT and YENEEA. Its CDR3 holds 13 amino acids, cysteine through phenylalanine. Only the CDR3 part of the read is kept: 39 bases, read in frame from the first base. The trim is 6 bases for V and 3 bases for J, with a gap of 6 bases between the germline ends. Points the paper makes about the study in general: TCR clonal expansion was highest in HAM/TSP patients and lowest in MS patients, with MS patients falling below even healthy controls. Phylogenetic analysis grouped repertoires from 18 of 34 MS patients into a cluster of related CDR3 sequences, suggesting a possible repertoire-level signature. No identical CDR3 amino acid sequences were shared among expanded clones across subjects, suggesting private TCR-beta repertoires in all groups. No clinical or MRI features were associated with the MS cluster, and the authors said that larger cohorts are needed.

cDNA synthesis used template-switch 5'RACE with a primer carrying a 10-nucleotide random unique molecular identifier tagging each TCR transcript. Over 200 million TCR-beta sequences, covering 15-18 subjects, were produced in each sequencing run. Total RNA was extracted with the RNeasy kit. The KAPA Real-time Library Amplification kit was used to amplify TCR-beta VDJ regions with primers targeting the TCR constant region and the 5'RACE anchor. Sample indexes and Illumina adaptors were added in a first PCR, after which library yield was increased in a second PCR. The roughly 650 bp TCR product was size-selected on a 2% E-gel SizeSelection system after Ampure bead purification. Before pooling, library quality was checked on a Bioanalyzer, concentration was measured with Qubit, and libraries were quantified with the Kapa Library Quantification kit. Paired-end 2 x 150 bp sequencing of the libraries was performed on an Illumina HiSeq 2500. To increase sequence diversity, about 25-30% phiX was spiked into each library pool. Per the original workflow: Quality-filtered reads were processed with the UMI-based MiGEC pipeline, which removed over 80% of raw TCR sequences during error correction. VDJ genes were aligned to IMGT germline references, and clonotypes were defined by unique CDR3 amino acid sequence plus V-J genes. Clonal expansion, Shannon diversity and CDR3 relatedness were evaluated with VDJtools (CalcPairwiseDistances, ClusterSamples), while phylogenetic trees were built in CLCbio workbench. Expanded clones were defined as having at least 8 unique UMIs, based on coefficient-of-variation modelling across technical triplicates. Clones were called with MiXCR by TCRdb after fastp trimmed the public reads at Q25, and only in-frame beta chains were retained. Every entry covers one CDR3 protein and lists the most common genes and DNA from its rows. These V and J calls are TCRdb output, not the study's own analysis. The sample profile shows 30,000 to 40,000 distinct CDR3 sequences; about 3.8% of them were found once. The biggest ten clones account for approximately 2.2% of the sample.

The origin of this receptor is a man in his thirties or forties with multiple sclerosis. The receptor chain draws on TRBV11-3 and TRBJ2-6, with the D gene uncertain. Sequencing input: PBMCs. CDR3 protein: CASRSVGANVLTF. The nucleotides are TGTGCCAGCAGGTCCGTTGGGGCCAACGTCCTGACTTTC.